These 8 T cell receptor beta chains came from one sample sequenced in a study of identical twins. TCRdb recomputed calls from the 5' RACE reads with MiXCR, one row per CDR3 protein. Of about 1.7 million distinct CDR3 sequences in the sample, about 30% were seen once. Specimen: cord blood. The receptors here all came from a newborn girl in good health.

This chain joins TRBV5-1 and TRBJ2-5, with D unresolved. V was cut by 5 bases and J by 7 bases, with 6 bases left in between. Germline values: CDR1 SGHRS, CDR2 YFSETQ. This CDR3 region has 10 residues. In DNA form, the CDR3 reads TGCGCCAGCAGAAATGGGACCCAGTACTTC. Protein: CASRNGTQYF.

The V and J genes are TRBV20-1 and TRBJ2-3, with D possibly being TRBD2 (5 bases). Germline CDR1 DFQATT, CDR2 SNEGSKA (reference sequence). The CDR3 loop spans 15 amino acids. Trimming cost V 4 bases and J 6 bases, with 20 bases left between them. CDR3 DNA sequence: TGCAGTGCTAACGGGCTTCAGCGGCTTGAGGATACGCAGTATTTT. Its translation is CSANGLQRLEDTQYF.

The chain recombines TRBV25-1 with TRBJ1-2, with D tentatively TRBD1 (6 bases). The length of the CDR3 is 15 residues. Germline values: CDR1 MGHDK, CDR2 SYGVNS. The ends were cut back, 0 bases at V and 2 bases at J, with 10 bases in the middle. The CDR3 DNA sequence: TGTGCCAGCAGTGAATATATCGGGACAAACTATGGCTACACCTTC. It yields the protein CASSEYIGTNYGYTF.

The chain carries TRBV2 and TRBJ1-6; TRBD1 matches 10 bases. This CDR3 is built from 16 residues. Losses at the gene ends were 6 bases for V and 3 bases for J; bases not matched to a gene: 5. Germline V gene sequence: CDR1 SNHLY, CDR2 FYNNEI. The CDR3 DNA reads as TGTGCCAGCAGCGCCGGGACAGGGGTCTATAATTCACCCCTCCACTTT. It specifies CASSAGTGVYNSPLHF.

This chain uses TRBV28 with TRBJ2-4; D gene uncertain. The J call may be mistaken, given a closer DNA end match to TRBJ2-7. CDR1 is MDHEN and CDR2 is SYDVKM in the germline V gene. CDR3 length equals 12 residues. CDR3: CASSALGHEQYF. The CDR3, as DNA: TGTGCCAGCAGCGCCTTAGGGCACGAGCAGTACTTC.

The chain is built from TRBV20-1 and TRBJ2-7; D possibly corresponds to TRBD2 (5 bases). Germline V CDR1 and CDR2: DFQATT, SNEGSKA (reference sequence). CDR3 length equals 13 residues. V gave up 0 bases and J gave up 4 bases, with 10 bases separating them. The CDR3 coding sequence is TGCAGTGCTAGAGAGGCTAGCTTGTACGAGCAGTACTTC. As protein: CSAREASLYEQYF.

This clonotype was picked up a small number of times. V and J are TRBV20-1 and TRBJ2-7, with 8 bases identical to TRBD2. CDR3 length equals 13 residues. V was clipped by 5 bases and J by 7 bases; unmatched bases: 10. Per germline, CDR1 DFQATT and CDR2 SNEGSKA (reference sequence). CDR3 sequence reads: CSAGHGRAFEQYF. Written as DNA, the CDR3 is TGCAGTGCTGGGCACGGGAGGGCCTTTGAGCAGTACTTC.

On this clonotype: A much bigger clone sits one base away, suggesting this may be a read error. J is TRBJ2-3 and V is TRBV20-1; D ambiguous. Deletions cut 5 bases from V and 0 bases from J, with 9 bases between. The CDR3 totals 13 residues. The germline V gene has CDR1 DFQATT and CDR2 SNEGSKA (reference sequence). CDR3 loop: CSAALTSTDTQYF. The CDR3 region has the DNA TGCAGTGCTGCGTTGACTAGCACAGATACGCAGTATTTT.